A selection of T cell receptor beta chains follows, all from one sample in a study of blood T cell repertoires in COVID-19. The repertoire was sequenced with immunoSEQ multiplex PCR; TCRdb's copy has only in-frame clones and lacks some. The sample shows about 280,000 clones, about 85% of them seen only once. Sequencing was carried out using peripheral blood. Source of these receptors: a human donor in a cohort sampled during active COVID-19. The CDR3 runs from the conserved cysteine through the conserved F or W. A D gene is named only where the DNA matches it firmly. The size of a clone is reported for some rows only, either as once, few or many, or as a class for expanded clones.

DNA | CDR3 | size | J | V | D
TGTGCCAGCAGTTTAGGGACAGGGGGTTTGTACGAGCAGTACTTC | CASSLGTGGLYEQYF | - | TRBJ2-7 | TRBV27 | TRBD1
TGTGCCAGCAGCTTGTCCCCTTCTAGCGGGGGTTCCTACAATGAGCAGTTCTTC | CASSLSPSSGGSYNEQFF | - | TRBJ2-1 | TRBV5-4 | TRBD2
TGTGCCAGCTCACCGCTTCCGACAGATTACAATGAGCAGTTCTTC | CASSPLPTDYNEQFF | - | TRBJ2-1 | TRBV18 | -
TGTGCCAGCAGCCAAGCGGAGCTGGGTAGACAGGGGAGGGGCACTGAAGCTTTCTTT | CASSQAELGRQGRGTEAFF | few | TRBJ1-1 | TRBV4-2 | TRBD1
TGTGCCAGTAAGGAAAAGGGGGCGTGGACCCAGTACTTC | CASKEKGAWTQYF | - | TRBJ2-5 | TRBV19 | TRBD1
TGCGCCAGCAGCCTTGGCGACAGGGGAGCTGGCTACACCTTC | CASSLGDRGAGYTF | - | TRBJ1-2 | TRBV5-1 | TRBD1
TGTGCCAGCGGGCCGAACACCGGGGAGCTGTTTTTT | CASGPNTGELFF | - | TRBJ2-2 | TRBV7-9 | -
TGTGCCAGCTCACCACAAACGGGTCAAGAGACCCAGTACTTC | CASSPQTGQETQYF | - | TRBJ2-5 | TRBV18 | -
TGCAGCGTTTCCGGGAATGACTACGAGCAGTACTTC | CSVSGNDYEQYF | once | TRBJ2-7 | TRBV29-1 | -
TGTGCCAGCAGTTCGCTGCCGGGAGGGCCCGCAGATACGCAGTATTTT | CASSSLPGGPADTQYF | - | TRBJ2-3 | TRBV27 | TRBD2
TGCGCCAGCAGCTGGACTAGCGGGAGGGCTGACGGGGAGCTGTTTTTT | CASSWTSGRADGELFF | - | TRBJ2-2 | TRBV4-1 | TRBD2
TGCGCCAGCAGCCGCCGCTCTGAGCATGGCTACACCTTC | CASSRRSEHGYTF | once | TRBJ1-2 | TRBV4-1 | -
TGTGCCAGCAGCTTACGTATCGAGGTAGGAGGCTACACCTTC | CASSLRIEVGGYTF | few | TRBJ1-2 | TRBV7-9 | -
TGTGCCACCAGTGGTGAGACAGGGAACGGGGAGCTGTTTTTT | CATSGETGNGELFF | - | TRBJ2-2 | TRBV24-1 | TRBD1
TGTGCCAGCAGGCGTTATAGCCCCGGCACAGATACGCAGTATTTT | CASRRYSPGTDTQYF | - | TRBJ2-3 | TRBV28 | -
TGCGCCAGCAGCCAAGATTGGAGCGACACCGGGGAGCTGTTTTTT | CASSQDWSDTGELFF | - | TRBJ2-2 | TRBV4-3 | -
TGTGCCAGCAGTCTTGACATCCAGGGCTACGAGCAGTACTTC | CASSLDIQGYEQYF | - | TRBJ2-7 | TRBV11-2 | -
TGCGCCAGCAGACTAGCGGGAAACTACGAGCAGTACTTC | CASRLAGNYEQYF | - | TRBJ2-7 | TRBV10-2 | TRBD2
TGTGCCAGCAGCTTAAGCCAGGGACTCATGAACACTGAAGCTTTCTTT | CASSLSQGLMNTEAFF | - | TRBJ1-1 | TRBV13 | -
TGTGCCAGTAGTATCATAAGGGGCACTGAAGCTTTCTTT | CASSIIRGTEAFF | few | TRBJ1-1 | TRBV19 | -
TGCGCCAGCAGCCAAGAGACAGGGACCGGCTACACCTTC | CASSQETGTGYTF | few | TRBJ1-2 | TRBV4-1 | TRBD1
TGTGCCAGCAGCCTCCGGGACAGGGGAATTGTAAATGGCTACACCTTC | CASSLRDRGIVNGYTF | - | TRBJ1-2 | TRBV3-1/TRBV3-2 | TRBD1
TGCAGCGTTACAACAGGGGGCTTCACCTACAATGAGCAGTTCTTC | CSVTTGGFTYNEQFF | - | TRBJ2-1 | TRBV29-1 | TRBD1
TGTGCCAGCAGCCCCGGGGGTCTAGCCAGGAAAGATACGCAGTATTTT | CASSPGGLARKDTQYF | - | TRBJ2-3 | TRBV7-2 | -
TGTGCCAGTGGACACAGAAACACCATATATTTT | CASGHRNTIYF | - | TRBJ1-3 | TRBV6-5 | -
TGTGCCAGCAGCTGGGGGGAGTACGAGCAGTACTTC | CASSWGEYEQYF | - | TRBJ2-7 | TRBV6-2/TRBV6-3 | -
TGTGCCAGCGGAAGTAGCGGGAGTCCTAACACAGATACGCAGTATTTT | CASGSSGSPNTDTQYF | - | TRBJ2-3 | TRBV7-6 | TRBD2
TGTGCCAGTAGGGTAGGTGAGACCGTGTTTCACAGGAGCAATCAGCCCCAGCATTTT | CASRVGETVFHRSNQPQHF | few | TRBJ1-5 | TRBV19 | -
TGTGCCACCAGTGATGTTCATAGCACAGATACGCAGTATTTT | CATSDVHSTDTQYF | - | TRBJ2-3 | TRBV24-1 | -
TGTGCCACCAGCAGGCGGGGCGGAAACACCATATATTTT | CATSRRGGNTIYF | - | TRBJ1-3 | TRBV15 | -
TGTGCCAGCAGCGTCGGGACTGGCACAGATACGCAGTATTTT | CASSVGTGTDTQYF | - | TRBJ2-3 | TRBV7-8 | -
TGTGCCAGCAGTATGCTAGCGGGCACCGGGGAGCTGTTTTTT | CASSMLAGTGELFF | - | TRBJ2-2 | TRBV28 | TRBD2
TGTGCCACCACCGACAGGTACTATGGCTACACCTTC | CATTDRYYGYTF | - | TRBJ1-2 | TRBV19 | -
TGTGCCAGCAGCTTAAACAGAGGGCAGCCCCAGCATTTT | CASSLNRGQPQHF | - | TRBJ1-5 | TRBV7-2 | -
TGTGCCATCCGTGGGTTCACGGGAGAATCTGGTGAGCAGTACTTC | CAIRGFTGESGEQYF | once | TRBJ2-7 | TRBV10-3 | -
TGTGCCAGCAGCCCCGCCCGCAGGGGCGAGCAGTACTTC | CASSPARRGEQYF | - | TRBJ2-7 | TRBV7-6 | -
TGTGCCAGCAGTGGACAGGGGGGGGTAGGGTCCTACGAGCAGTACTTC | CASSGQGGVGSYEQYF | - | TRBJ2-7 | TRBV2 | TRBD1
TGTGCCAGCAGCTGGACAGGTGGAGCACGGAATGAGCAGTTCTTC | CASSWTGGARNEQFF | - | TRBJ2-1 | TRBV5-4 | TRBD1
TGTGCCAGCAGTTACACAGACAGATTCGACTATGGCTACACCTTC | CASSYTDRFDYGYTF | - | TRBJ1-2 | TRBV6-5 | -
TGTGCCTGGAGGGCAGGGGCTGTCTACGAGCAGTACTTC | CAWRAGAVYEQYF | - | TRBJ2-7 | TRBV30 | -
TGTGCCAGTTTTCTAGCGGGAGGAGGATACAATGAGCAGTTCTTC | CASFLAGGGYNEQFF | once | TRBJ2-1 | TRBV6-5 | TRBD2
TGTGCCACCCAACAAGGACTAGCGGCTGAGCAGTACTTC | CATQQGLAAEQYF | once | TRBJ2-7 | TRBV24-1 | TRBD2
TGCGCCAGCAGCCAAGATGTGGACTCCCAAGAGACCCAGTACTTC | CASSQDVDSQETQYF | once | TRBJ2-5 | TRBV4-3 | -
TGTGCCTGGAGAACGAGTCACACTGAAGCTTTCTTT | CAWRTSHTEAFF | - | TRBJ1-1 | TRBV30 | -
TGTGCCAGCTCTCGGACGTCTCCTACTAGCTCCTACAATGAGCAGTTCTTC | CASSRTSPTSSYNEQFF | - | TRBJ2-1 | TRBV18 | -
TGCGCCAGCAACCAAGGACAGACGGGCAGGGACGAGCAGTACTTC | CASNQGQTGRDEQYF | - | TRBJ2-7 | TRBV5-1 | -
TGTGCCAGCAGCGTCACGGGACAGGGGGACTACGAGCAGTACTTC | CASSVTGQGDYEQYF | - | TRBJ2-7 | TRBV9 | TRBD1
TGTGCCAGCTCACCGGCTATAGCGGACACCGGGGAGCTGTTTTTT | CASSPAIADTGELFF | - | TRBJ2-2 | TRBV18 | -
TGTGCCAGCAGTAAGGCTAGCAGCTACAATGAGCAGTTCTTC | CASSKASSYNEQFF | - | TRBJ2-1 | TRBV25-1 | -
TGTGCCAGCAGCCTGGGGACTAGCAGGAATGAGCAGTTCTTC | CASSLGTSRNEQFF | - | TRBJ2-1 | TRBV14 | TRBD2
TGTGCCAGCAGCTTAGTGTGGGGACTAGCGAATGTGAGGGTGCAGTTCTTC | CASSLVWGLANVRVQFF | - | TRBJ2-1 | TRBV7-9 | TRBD2
TGTGCCAGCAGCCAAGTGACAGGGGGCACTGAAGCTTTCTTT | CASSQVTGGTEAFF | few | TRBJ1-1 | TRBV4-2 | TRBD1
TGTGCCAGTAGGACAGGGGGGAACACCATATATTTT | CASRTGGNTIYF | - | TRBJ1-3 | TRBV6-5 | TRBD1
TGTGCCAGCAGCCCTAGCCTGAACAGGGGGCGAGGAAACACCATATATTTT | CASSPSLNRGRGNTIYF | - | TRBJ1-3 | TRBV7-2 | TRBD1
TGTGCCAGCAGCCAATTGAGGGTCGAACCTAAAGAGACCCAGTACTTC | CASSQLRVEPKETQYF | - | TRBJ2-5 | TRBV7-8 | -
TGTGCCAGCAGCACCACAGGGACCAGCATTCAGTACTTC | CASSTTGTSIQYF | - | TRBJ2-4 | TRBV27 | -
TGTGCCAGCAGCGTTTCCGGGACTACCCGATTCGGGGAGCTGTTTTTT | CASSVSGTTRFGELFF | few | TRBJ2-2 | TRBV9 | TRBD2
TGCAGCGTGATCGGGACTCCGCCTAATATAGAGCAGTTCTTC | CSVIGTPPNIEQFF | - | TRBJ2-1 | TRBV29-1 | -
TGTGCCAGTAGACCGGCCCAGGGGGCAAATCAGCCCCAGCATTTT | CASRPAQGANQPQHF | - | TRBJ1-5 | TRBV19 | TRBD1